This is a list of T cell receptor beta chains from one sample in a study of yellow fever vaccine responses in identical twins. TCRdb reprocessed the RT-PCR reads via MiXCR and lists one record per CDR3 protein. This sample yields approximately 16,000 distinct CDR3 sequences, of which around 83% are seen a single time; roughly 2% belongs to the top ten. The sample in question was T cells from blood (PBMCs), unsorted or a sorted subset (not recorded which), obtained before or after yellow fever vaccination (not recorded which). The receptor source for this set is a woman aged 18-29 years who received the yellow fever vaccine. CDR3s include the opening cysteine and the closing phenylalanine or tryptophan. The order of the fields is J gene, clone size, CDR3 length, D gene, V gene, CDR3 protein, CDR3 DNA. D genes are given only for firm matches. Part of the rows lack a size; the others show once, few, many or a class for expanded clones.

TRBJ2-1,.,12,.,TRBV29-1,CSAWTSYNEQFF,TGCAGCGCCTGGACTTCCTACAATGAGCAGTTCTTC
TRBJ1-4,.,15,TRBD1,TRBV10-3,CAISESNRGPEKLFF,TGTGCCATCAGTGAGTCGAACAGGGGGCCTGAAAAACTGTTTTTT
TRBJ1-2,few,14,.,TRBV4-1,CASSQGQLNYGYTF,TGCGCCAGCAGCCAAGGACAGCTTAACTATGGCTACACCTTC
TRBJ2-1,.,15,.,TRBV4-3,CASSQDWELRHEQFF,TGCGCCAGCAGCCAAGATTGGGAGCTACGTCATGAGCAGTTCTTC
TRBJ1-2,.,13,.,TRBV11-1,CASSPDAAPGYTF,TGTGCCAGCAGCCCTGATGCGGCCCCTGGCTACACCTTC
TRBJ2-1,.,14,.,TRBV28,CASSEGRGYNEQFF,TGTGCCAGCAGTGAAGGCAGGGGATACAATGAGCAGTTCTTC
TRBJ2-7,.,14,TRBD1,TRBV12-3/TRBV12-4,CASSPGTGTYEQYF,TGTGCCAGCAGCCCTGGGACAGGGACCTACGAGCAGTACTTC
TRBJ2-1,.,14,.,TRBV28,CASSLGRGYNEQFF,TGTGCCAGCAGTTTAGGACGGGGATACAATGAGCAGTTCTTC
TRBJ2-6,.,18,.,TRBV4-2,CASSQEGEGSSGANVLTF,TGTGCCAGCAGCCAAGAAGGTGAAGGAAGCTCTGGGGCCAACGTCCTGACTTTC
TRBJ2-5,.,11,TRBD2,TRBV29-1,CSALALETQYF,TGCAGCGCACTAGCGCTGGAGACCCAGTACTTC
TRBJ2-1,.,13,.,TRBV20-1,CSARDTQDNEQFF,TGCAGTGCTAGAGATACTCAGGACAATGAGCAGTTCTTC
TRBJ1-2,once,15,TRBD1,TRBV6-1,CASSLTGGENYGYTF,TGTGCCAGCAGTCTCACAGGGGGCGAGAACTATGGCTACACCTTC